This T cell receptor (beta chain) was found in a study of preoperative IRX-2 immunotherapy in early breast cancer. CDR1 is SGHRS, CDR2 YFSETQ, per germline. The CDR3 spans 15 residues. Losses at the gene ends were 8 bases for V and 2 bases for J; bases not matched to a gene: 7. The protocol was immunoSEQ multiplex PCR, while the TCRdb copy is restricted to in-frame clones and leaves out a portion. The sample lists around 25,000 clones, approximately 80% occurring once. As for treatment: preoperative locoregional IRX-2 cytokine immunotherapy. This phase Ib study tested locoregional IRX-2 cytokine immunotherapy given before surgery.

J is TRBJ1-4 and V is TRBV5-1; the match to TRBD1 covers 9 bases. The TCR comes from a human donor with breast cancer. Sequences were derived from lymph node tissue, sampled before IRX-2 immunotherapy. This CDR3 reads CASRRTGDTNEKLFF. The CDR3 DNA reads as TGCGCCAGTCGTCGGACAGGGGATACTAATGAAAAACTGTTTTTT.